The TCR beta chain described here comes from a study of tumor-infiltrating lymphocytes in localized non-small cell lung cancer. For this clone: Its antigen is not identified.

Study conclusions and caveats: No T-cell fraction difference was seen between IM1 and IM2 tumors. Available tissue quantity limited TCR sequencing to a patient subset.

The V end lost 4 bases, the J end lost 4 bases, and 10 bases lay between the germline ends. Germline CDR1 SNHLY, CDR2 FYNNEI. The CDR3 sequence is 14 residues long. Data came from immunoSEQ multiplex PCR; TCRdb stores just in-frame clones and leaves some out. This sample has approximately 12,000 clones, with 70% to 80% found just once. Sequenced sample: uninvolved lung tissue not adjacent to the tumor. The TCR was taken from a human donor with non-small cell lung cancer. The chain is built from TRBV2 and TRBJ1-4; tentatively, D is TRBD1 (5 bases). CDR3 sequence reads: CASSGGVLNEKLFF. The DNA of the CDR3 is TGTGCCAGCAGTGGAGGGGTTCTTAATGAAAAACTGTTTTTT. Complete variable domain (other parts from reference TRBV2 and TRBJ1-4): EPEVTQTPSHQVTQMGQEVILRCVPISNHLYFYWYRQILGQKVEFLVSFYNNEISEKSEIFDDQFSVERPDGSNFTLKIRSTKLEDSAMYFCASSGGVLNEKLFFGSGTQLSVL.